The next 9 T cell receptor beta chains were all read from a single sample in a study of shared clonotypes between healthy human individuals. Data came from immunoSEQ multiplex PCR; TCRdb stores just in-frame clones and leaves some out. Of roughly 700,000 clones in the sample, about nine tenths were seen once. Material for sequencing was memory CD8+ T cells from PBMCs. Subset reported: CD45RO+ cells pooled with CCR7-negative TemRA cells. The receptors shown here come from a man in his late teens or twenties in good health. Some clones in this sample may be carry-over from other donors' samples.

The V call is TRBV27, the J call TRBJ2-6; no clear D. The CDR3 consists of 16 residues. The germline V and J ends were trimmed by 3 bases and 2 bases, with 11 bases remaining between them. The V gene's germline CDR1 is MNHEY and CDR2 SMNVEV (reference sequence). CDR3 protein: CASSFGTPAGANVLTF. CDR3 coding DNA: TGTGCCAGCAGTTTCGGAACGCCGGCTGGGGCCAACGTCCTGACTTTC.

This sequence joins TRBV4-3 and TRBJ2-4; 7 bases line up with TRBD2. The V and J ends lost 1 base and 8 bases, in that order; junction bases with no gene match: 8. Germline CDR1 LGHNA, CDR2 YSLEER. The CDR3 is 15 amino acids. The DNA for the CDR3 is TGCGCCAGCAGCCAAGGACTAGCCCCTGGGCACATTCAGTACTTC. It is translated as CASSQGLAPGHIQYF.

This chain links TRBV11-2 with TRBJ2-7, with D tentatively TRBD1 or TRBD2 (5 bases each). This CDR3 comprises 16 residues. The V and J ends lost 4 bases and 1 base respectively, with 17 bases between them. Germline values: CDR1 SGHAT, CDR2 FQNNGV. For the CDR3, the DNA is TGTGCCAGCAGCTCCCGGGGCCTCGATTGGTCCTACGAGCAGTACTTC. This codes for CASSSRGLDWSYEQYF.

V and J are TRBV2 and TRBJ2-3; TRBD2 is a possible D gene (6 bases). The germline V and J ends were trimmed by 11 bases and 0 bases, with 12 bases remaining between them. This CDR3 has 13 amino acids. Germline assignment: CDR1 SNHLY and CDR2 FYNNEI. The CDR3 DNA sequence: TGTGCCCCCCGGGACTGGAGCACAGATACGCAGTATTTT. The encoded protein is CAPRDWSTDTQYF.

The chain couples TRBV5-5 to TRBJ1-1, with a possible D match to TRBD1 (6 bases). From germline, CDR1 is SGHKS and CDR2 YYEKEE (reference sequence). V lost 4 bases, J lost 0 bases, and 19 bases lay in between. The CDR3 is made up of 17 amino acids. CDR3 sequence: CASSPLGGRAMNTEAFF. DNA of the CDR3: TGTGCCAGCAGCCCGCTAGGGGGGAGAGCGATGAACACTGAAGCTTTCTTT.

V is TRBV19 and J is TRBJ2-7; unclear D gene. This CDR3 is 14 amino acids long. Germline loops: CDR1 LNHDA, CDR2 SQIVND (reference sequence). With 3 bases removed from V and 0 bases from J, the gap between germline ends came to 9 bases. CDR3 bases: TGTGCCAGTAGTATGAGAGCTTTCTCCTACGAGCAGTACTTC. This sequence encodes CASSMRAFSYEQYF. The full variable domain, completed using reference TRBV19 and TRBJ2-7, is DGGITQSPKYLFRKEGQNVTLSCEQNLNHDAMYWYRQDPGQGLRLIYYSQIVNDFQKGDIAEGYSVSREKKESFPLTVTSAQKNPTAFYLCASSMRAFSYEQYFGPGTRLTVT.

The J gene is TRBJ2-7, the V gene TRBV5-1, with D perhaps matching TRBD1 (6 bases). The CDR3 loop spans 12 amino acids. Germline V lookup: CDR1 SGHRS, CDR2 YFSETQ. V dropped 4 bases and J dropped 5 bases, with 10 bases sitting between them. The chain's CDR3 is CASSLDSNEQYF. The CDR3 DNA follows: TGCGCCAGCAGCCTGGACAGTAACGAGCAGTACTTC.

CDR3: CASSSRGLAGGDTQYF. The CDR3 DNA is TGCGCCAGCAGCTCCCGCGGACTAGCGGGAGGAGATACGCAGTATTTT. J is TRBJ2-3 and V is TRBV4-1; 14 bases are shared with TRBD2. The ends lost 5 bases at V and 5 bases at J; junction bases unmatched: 6. The CDR3 spans 16 residues. Germline lookup yields CDR1 MGHRA and CDR2 YSYEKL.

The chain uses TRBV7-8 and TRBJ1-5, with a possible D match to TRBD1 (6 bases). CDR3 length: 16 amino acids. The V end was cut by 1 base, the J end by 5 bases, with 15 bases between. Germline V gives CDR1 SGHVS, CDR2 FQNEAQ. The DNA for the CDR3 is TGTGCCAGCAGCTTAGGGACAGCCGCCAAGGATCAGCCCCAGCATTTT. Protein: CASSLGTAAKDQPQHF.